This is a list of T cell receptor beta chains from one sample in a study of CXCR3-negative and CXCR3-positive naive CD8 T cells. TCRdb reprocessed the 5' RACE reads and keeps a single row for each CDR3 protein, giving no DNA. Recorded here are about 90,000 distinct CDR3 sequences; the top ten clones represent roughly 1.1%. The sequenced sample consisted of naive CXCR3- CD8+ T cells from blood. The origin of the receptors is a human donor in good health. Some clones in this sample may be carry-over from other donors' samples. Each CDR3 is given with its conserved first and last residue.

>TRBV6-2/TRBV6-3|TRBJ1-5
CASSQGGLGNQPQHF
>TRBV18|TRBJ2-1
CASSPTGGYRNEQFF
>TRBV3-1|TRBJ2-3
CASSPGLAGTLSDTQYF
>TRBV5-1|TRBJ1-5
CASTPKWGNQPQHF
>TRBV29-1|TRBJ2-7
CSAVSDSYEQYF
>TRBV28|TRBJ2-1
CASSSPYEQFF
>TRBV14|TRBJ2-7
CASSHRDRYYEQYF
>TRBV14|TRBJ1-1
CASSQSTGPNTEAFF
>TRBV7-7|TRBJ2-5
CASSEAGRETQYF
>TRBV12-5|TRBJ1-1
CASRRNGEENTEAFF
>TRBV29-1|TRBJ2-1
CSVAQDIYNEQFF
>TRBV20-1|TRBJ1-6
CSARDPYRDNSPLHF
>TRBV4-3|TRBJ1-2
CASSQDRGQNDGYTF
>TRBV15|TRBJ2-1
CATSNTQTGDEQFF
>TRBV10-3|TRBJ1-5
CAISEQQGGNQPQHF
>TRBV20-1|TRBJ2-7
CSARDMGGQGAYEQYF
>TRBV7-9|TRBJ1-1
CASSHQTVNTEAFF
>TRBV5-5|TRBJ2-1
CASSLAFTSKFSEQFF
>TRBV2|TRBJ2-3
CASSEWRTSVTDTQYF
>TRBV29-1|TRBJ1-2
CSVEGVKSGGNYGYTF
>TRBV21-1|TRBJ1-1
CASSKRGGRGQRRTEAFF
>TRBV6-5|TRBJ2-1
CASSFQTGANEQFF
>TRBV29-1|TRBJ1-1
CSVTGAAEAFF
>TRBV6-2/TRBV6-3|TRBJ2-7
CASSYSNGPIEQYF
>TRBV7-9|TRBJ2-7
CASSPTSGGTEVNSYEQYF
>TRBV6-5|TRBJ2-3
CASSYSGGRGTDTQYF